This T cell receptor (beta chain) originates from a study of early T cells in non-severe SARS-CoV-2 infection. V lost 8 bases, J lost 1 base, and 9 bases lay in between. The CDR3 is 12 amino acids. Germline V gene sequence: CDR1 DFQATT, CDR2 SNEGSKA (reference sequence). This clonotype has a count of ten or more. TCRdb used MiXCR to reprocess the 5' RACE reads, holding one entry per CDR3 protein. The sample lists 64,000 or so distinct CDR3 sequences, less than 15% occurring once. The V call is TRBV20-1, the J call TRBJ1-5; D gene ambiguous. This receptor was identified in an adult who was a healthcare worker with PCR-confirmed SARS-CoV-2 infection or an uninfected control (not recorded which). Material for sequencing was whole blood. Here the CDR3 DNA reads TGCAGTCGACTTAGGAGCAATCAGCCCCAGCATTTT. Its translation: CSRLRSNQPQHF.